This T cell receptor beta chain was recorded in a study of cytomegalovirus exposure and HLA in healthy donors. Findings and caveats of the study: Altogether, 164 TCR beta chains were recorded as cytomegalovirus-associated. Most TCR sequences were rare, but some public TCRs occurred in many donors. Reported performance of the classifier showed diagnosis of cytomegalovirus status with high specificity and sensitivity.

The CDR3 runs to 14 residues. V was pared by 0 bases and J by 6 bases, with 3 bases of the junction left unmatched. CDR1 SGHTA and CDR2 FQGTGA come from the germline V gene. In its sample, this clone was seen once. What it binds is not known. The study drew the donors from its approximately 110-subject validation cohort, separate from the roughly 700-subject first cohort. The protocol was immunoSEQ multiplex PCR, while the TCRdb copy is restricted to in-frame clones and leaves out a portion. The sample yields fewer than 90,000 clones, approximately 94% seen once. Sequenced sample: PBMCs. V gene TRBV7-3 combines with J gene TRBJ2-7; 9 bases agree with TRBD2. This clonotype was obtained from a woman aged 18-30 years in good health and CMV-seropositive. For the CDR3, the DNA is TGTGCCAGCAGCTTAACTAGCGGGAGTGGCGAGCAGTACTTC. It translates to CASSLTSGSGEQYF.